These 32 T cell receptor beta chains came from one sample sequenced in a study of shared clonotypes between healthy human individuals (dated by TCRdb to 2020 to 2021). CD8 naive samples consisted of CD45RO-negative cells that were positively selected for CCR7, yielding a CD45RA+CCR7+ population without TemRA cells. Receptor amplification or capture employed the immunoSEQ multiplex PCR assay. TCRdb carries this immuneACCESS record with in-frame sequences only. Its versions omit some clonotypes, under half of them owing to an unresolved V gene in the studies checked, with the rest unexplained. The sample contains roughly 2,000,000 clones, around 93% of them found a single time. The ten biggest clones cover about 1.6% of the sample. Sequencing was done on a sample of naive CD8+ T cells from PBMCs. In the paper's terms, the cell subset or site label means: CD45RA+CCR7+. The source is a young man in good health. Some clones in this sample may be carry-over from other donors' samples.

This clone was seen only once. In the same sample, other DNA sequences code for this CDR3. The rearrangement uses TRBV5-1 and TRBJ2-7, with D perhaps TRBD2 (5 bases). CDR3 size: 13 residues. V lost 4 bases to trimming and J lost 4 bases, with 12 bases between them. CDR1 and CDR2 (germline): SGHRS, YFSETQ. CDR3 DNA: TGCGCCAGCAGCGTAGGGAGAAGTTACGAGCAGTACTTC. It is translated as CASSVGRSYEQYF.

On this clone: One end of the junction varies from germline; a read error may be responsible. CDR3 region: CASSAPGLLHF. The CDR3 nucleotides are TGTGCCAGCAGCGCACCGGGACTCTTACACTTC. The chain combines TRBV9 with TRBJ2-5; D possibly corresponds to TRBD2 (6 bases). Per the germline V gene, CDR1 is SGDLS and CDR2 is YYNGEE. This CDR3 contains 11 residues.

The chain combines TRBV28 with TRBJ2-1; perhaps TRBD2 as D (6 bases). V was clipped by 10 bases and J by 4 bases, with 23 bases between them. The CDR3 consists of 16 residues. Germline CDR1 MDHEN, CDR2 SYDVKM. CDR3 DNA sequence: TGTGCCACATGTCCCCCCCGGGAGATTTCGTACAATGAGCAGTTCTTC. Translation gives CATCPPREISYNEQFF. The complete variable domain, with remaining parts taken from reference TRBV28 and TRBJ2-1, reads DVKVTQSSRYLVKRTGEKVFLECVQDMDHENMFWYRQDPGLGLRLIYFSYDVKMKEKGDIPEGYSVSREKKERFSLILESASTNQTSMYLCATCPPREISYNEQFFGPGTRLTVL.

This sequence joins TRBV12-5 and TRBJ2-1; 8 bases are a match to TRBD2. Trimming at V came to 8 bases and at J to 8 bases, leaving 5 bases not matched to a gene. The CDR3 spans 12 residues. Germline CDR1 reads LGHNT; CDR2 reads FRNRAP. CDR3 in DNA: TGTGCTAGTAGCGGGGGCATTGATGAGCAGTTCTTC. This encodes CASSGGIDEQFF.

This chain links TRBV18 with TRBJ2-1; D is undetermined. In germline, CDR1 is KGHSH, CDR2 LQKENI. This CDR3 is 13 amino acids long. Between the trimmed V and J ends, which lost 4 bases and 6 bases, there was a span of 10 bases. The CDR3 DNA is TGTGCCAGCTCACTTGGTGGCGCCAATGAGCAGTTCTTC. Protein product: CASSLGGANEQFF. Supplemented by reference TRBV18 and TRBJ2-1, the full variable domain reads NAGVMQNPRHLVRRRGQEARLRCSPMKGHSHVYWYRQLPEEGLKFMVYLQKENIIDESGMPKERFSAEFPKEGPSILRIQQVVRGDSAAYFCASSLGGANEQFFGPGTRLTVL.

The chain joins TRBV2 to TRBJ1-1; 8 bases line up with TRBD1. J lost 3 bases, V lost 8 bases, and 8 bases had no gene match. Germline loops: CDR1 SNHLY, CDR2 FYNNEI. This CDR3 is 14 amino acids long. The CDR3: CASRGQGVYTEAFF. The CDR3 region has the DNA TGTGCCAGCCGCGGACAGGGAGTTTACACTGAAGCTTTCTTT.

The chain uses TRBV30 and TRBJ2-7; TRBD1 aligns across 8 bases. J was trimmed by 0 bases and V by 3 bases; bases with no gene match: 10. Germline V lookup: CDR1 GTSNPN, CDR2 SVGIG (reference sequence). CDR3 length equals 16 residues. The CDR3 DNA follows: TGTGCCTGGAGACCAACCCCCGGGACAGGCTCCTACGAGCAGTACTTC. This gives the protein CAWRPTPGTGSYEQYF.

The chain carries TRBV6-1 and TRBJ1-3; 7 bases align to TRBD1. The V segment lost 8 bases and the J segment 0 bases; nucleotides outside the gene matches: 7. The CDR3 is made up of 15 amino acids. Germline V gene sequence: CDR1 MNHNS, CDR2 SASEGT. CDR3 bases: TGTGCCAGCCAGGACAGGCCGGACTCTGGAAACACCATATATTTT. Translation: CASQDRPDSGNTIYF.

The chain carries TRBV28 and TRBJ2-6; D is perhaps TRBD1 (6 bases). The CDR3 spans 14 residues. V was trimmed by 6 bases and J by 9 bases, leaving 15 bases between them. Germline-derived CDR1 and CDR2 are MDHEN and SYDVKM. The CDR3 here is CASRQEGHINVLTF. The CDR3 nucleotides are TGTGCCAGCAGACAAGAGGGACACATCAACGTCCTGACTTTC.

This clone was found once. The chain combines TRBV15 with TRBJ2-2, with 10 bases lining up with TRBD2. Looked up from germline, CDR1 is LNHNV and CDR2 is YYDKDF (reference sequence). CDR3 length equals 17 residues. V was pared by 3 bases and J by 5 bases, with 9 bases of the junction left unmatched. For the CDR3, the DNA is TGTGCCACCAGCAGCCGTCTAGCGGGAGTGAAGACCGGGGAGCTGTTTTTT. Amino acids: CATSSRLAGVKTGELFF.

Note on this clone: Within the sample, other DNA sequences also encode this same CDR3. The chain joins TRBV13 to TRBJ2-1, with 10 bases fitting TRBD1. Germline CDR1 and CDR2: PRHDT and FYEKMQ (reference sequence). The CDR3 spans 15 residues. V lost 4 bases, J lost 7 bases, and 7 bases stayed unmatched. CDR3 in DNA: TGTGCCAGCAGCTCTAGGGACAGGGGAGGGAATGAGCAGTTCTTC. Translation gives CASSSRDRGGNEQFF.

V and J are TRBV27 and TRBJ2-1, with TRBD2 matching over 8 bases. V trimming: 4 bases; J trimming: 7 bases; junction bases outside the gene matches: 12. This CDR3 has 16 amino acids. In germline, CDR1 is MNHEY, CDR2 SMNVEV (reference sequence). The CDR3 loop reads CASSSSSGEIGNEQFF. In DNA form, the CDR3 reads TGTGCCAGCAGTTCTAGTAGCGGGGAAATCGGGAATGAGCAGTTCTTC.

The J gene is TRBJ1-4, the V gene TRBV7-9; 8 bases align to TRBD1. The trim removed 3 bases at V and 2 bases at J, leaving 5 bases unmatched. Per the germline V gene, CDR1 is SEHNR and CDR2 is FQNEAQ (reference sequence). There are 16 residues in the CDR3. This CDR3 is CASSFPRQGTNEKLFF. The CDR3 DNA is TGTGCCAGCAGCTTCCCTAGACAGGGGACTAATGAAAAACTGTTTTTT.

The CDR3 here is CASSSEQGESNQPQHF. In DNA, the CDR3 is TGTGCCAGCAGTTCCGAACAGGGGGAAAGCAATCAGCCCCAGCATTTT. This chain joins TRBV6-6 and TRBJ1-5; 8 bases match TRBD1. The CDR3 consists of 16 residues. The V segment lost 4 bases and the J segment 1 base; nucleotides outside the gene matches: 6. The germline V gene encodes CDR1 MNHNY and CDR2 SVGAGI (reference sequence).

The chain is built from TRBV9 and TRBJ2-1, with D uncertain. This CDR3 contains 14 residues. The germline gives CDR1 SGDLS, CDR2 YYNGEE. V dropped 8 bases and J dropped 4 bases, with 16 bases sitting between them. The CDR3 sequence: CARNNRVGYNEQFF. The CDR3, as DNA: TGTGCCAGGAACAATCGGGTCGGATACAATGAGCAGTTCTTC.

The CDR3: CASSGAQVTRNQPQHF. In DNA, the CDR3 is TGTGCCAGCAGTGGCGCCCAGGTAACAAGGAATCAGCCCCAGCATTTT. The J gene is TRBJ1-5, the V gene TRBV2; D unresolved. CDR3 length: 16 amino acids. V lost 4 bases and J 4 bases, leaving 17 bases between the germline ends. CDR1 and CDR2 from the germline V gene are SNHLY and FYNNEI.

V usage is TRBV5-5 and J usage is TRBJ1-2, with TRBD1 matching 10 bases. CDR3 length: 15 amino acids. Germline assignment: CDR1 SGHKS and CDR2 YYEKEE (reference sequence). V gave up 4 bases and J gave up 4 bases; unmatched junction bases: 7. CDR3 nucleotides: TGTGCCAGCAGCCCGACAGGGGGCGAGGGCTATGGCTACACCTTC. This encodes CASSPTGGEGYGYTF.

The chain couples TRBV27 to TRBJ2-1, with 8 bases aligning to TRBD2. The V segment lost 6 bases and the J segment 1 base; nucleotides outside the gene matches: 20. CDR3 length: 20 amino acids. Germline CDR1 is MNHEY and CDR2 is SMNVEV (reference sequence). CDR3: CASRQLAGPAAIPSYNEQFF. Written as DNA, the CDR3 is TGTGCCAGCAGGCAGTTAGCGGGGCCGGCTGCAATACCATCCTACAATGAGCAGTTCTTC.

V and J are TRBV28 and TRBJ2-5; D uncertain. Germline assignment: CDR1 MDHEN and CDR2 SYDVKM. Trimming pared 8 bases from V and 4 bases from J, leaving 11 bases between. The CDR3 runs to 12 residues. The CDR3 DNA sequence: TGTGCCAGCTCCCGGTACGGAGAGACCCAGTACTTC. It codes for CASSRYGETQYF.

This chain connects TRBV6-1 to TRBJ2-7; D gene uncertain. This CDR3 is built from 14 residues. V dropped 5 bases and J dropped 2 bases, with 13 bases sitting between them. The germline CDR1 and CDR2 sequences are MNHNS and SASEGT. In nucleotides, the CDR3 is TGTGCCAGCAGTCCCCGGTTATCCACCTACGAGCAGTACTTC. Protein product: CASSPRLSTYEQYF.

This sequence joins TRBV28 and TRBJ2-1, with 7 nucleotides matching TRBD2. The CDR3 runs to 15 residues. In germline, CDR1 is MDHEN, CDR2 SYDVKM. V shed 6 bases and J 6 bases; nucleotides not matched to a gene: 11. CDR3 coding DNA: TGTGCCAGCAGCTTACTAGCGTCTCGCCCCAATGAGCAGTTCTTC. It encodes CASSLLASRPNEQFF.

The V gene is TRBV7-9, the J gene TRBJ2-2, with D perhaps matching TRBD2 (5 bases). The CDR3 spans 14 residues. The ends were cut back, 5 bases at V and 5 bases at J, with 12 bases in the middle. The germline V gene has CDR1 SEHNR and CDR2 FQNEAQ (reference sequence). This chain's CDR3 is CASSPPSGTGELFF. The CDR3 DNA reads as TGTGCCAGCAGCCCCCCCTCGGGAACCGGGGAGCTGTTTTTT.

This sequence joins TRBV7-9 and TRBJ2-2, with 11 nucleotides matching TRBD2. Losses at the gene ends were 5 bases for V and 1 base for J; bases not matched to a gene: 3. Germline values: CDR1 SEHNR, CDR2 FQNEAQ (reference sequence). The CDR3 is 16 amino acids. In DNA form, the CDR3 reads TGTGCCAGCAGCCTTACTAGCGGGGGGAACACCGGGGAGCTGTTTTTT. This encodes CASSLTSGGNTGELFF.

The genes are TRBV6-5 and TRBJ2-5, with a possible D match to TRBD2 (6 bases). The end of the DNA aligns better with TRBJ2-7, so the J call may be wrong. The CDR3 is 14 amino acids. The V gene's germline CDR1 is MNHEY and CDR2 SVGAGI. The CDR3 region is CASSYDGEDDEQYF. The DNA for the CDR3 is TGTGCCAGCAGTTACGACGGGGAGGACGACGAGCAGTACTTC.

The rearrangement links TRBV25-1 to TRBJ2-5; D remains ambiguous. This CDR3 region has 11 residues. V was shortened by 4 bases and J by 7 bases, with 7 bases between the two germline ends. Germline V gene lookup returns CDR1 MGHDK and CDR2 SYGVNS. CDR3 bases: TGTGCCAGCAGTGGGGGTGTGACCCAGTACTTC. Its protein product is CASSGGVTQYF.

The rearrangement uses TRBV25-1 and TRBJ2-1, with D tentatively TRBD2 (6 bases). Trimming stripped 6 bases from V and 3 bases from J, with 18 bases between. CDR3 size: 16 residues. Per the germline V gene, CDR1 is MGHDK and CDR2 is SYGVNS. Here the CDR3 DNA reads TGTGCCAGCAGGGGGGGAGCGGCGGAGCTCTACAATGAGCAGTTCTTC. It codes for CASRGGAAELYNEQFF.

The chain joins TRBV6-1 to TRBJ2-7; the D gene is possibly TRBD2 (6 bases). The CDR3 is 17 amino acids. Between the trimmed V and J ends, which lost 1 base and 8 bases, there was a span of 24 bases. In germline, CDR1 is MNHNS, CDR2 SASEGT. This chain's CDR3 is CASSEVGAGLTSLKQYF. The CDR3, as DNA: TGTGCCAGCAGTGAAGTTGGGGCGGGGCTTACGAGTTTGAAGCAGTACTTC.

The count of this clone is one. The chain combines TRBV7-3 with TRBJ2-3; 11 nucleotides align to TRBD2. The V gene end was trimmed by 1 base and the J gene end by 5 bases; junction bases not matched to a gene: 5. CDR3 size: 16 residues. Germline values: CDR1 SGHTA, CDR2 FQGTGA. CDR3 amino acids: CASSLRGTSGLDTQYF. DNA of the CDR3: TGTGCCAGCAGCTTAAGAGGGACTAGCGGTTTAGATACGCAGTATTTT.

The chain couples TRBV28 to TRBJ1-6; no clear D gene. The CDR3 spans 15 residues. From germline, CDR1 is MDHEN and CDR2 SYDVKM. The ends were cut back, 3 bases at V and 0 bases at J, with 6 bases in the middle. CDR3 in amino acids: CASSLGSSYNSPLHF. CDR3 bases: TGTGCCAGCAGTTTGGGGAGCTCCTATAATTCACCCCTCCACTTT.

V and J are TRBV28 and TRBJ1-6, with D perhaps matching TRBD1 (5 bases). V was shortened by 6 bases and J by 8 bases, with 20 bases between the two germline ends. The germline V gene has CDR1 MDHEN and CDR2 SYDVKM. The CDR3 contains 16 residues. In DNA form, the CDR3 reads TGTGCCAGCAGCCCGCCACGGGGGAGGTACGATTCACCCCTCCACTTT. Translated, it gives CASSPPRGRYDSPLHF. Combining the CDR3 with reference TRBV28 and TRBJ1-6 gives the whole variable domain DVKVTQSSRYLVKRTGEKVFLECVQDMDHENMFWYRQDPGLGLRLIYFSYDVKMKEKGDIPEGYSVSREKKERFSLILESASTNQTSMYLCASSPPRGRYDSPLHFGNGTRLTVT.

The chain has TRBV6-4 and TRBJ2-2; D not resolved. The germline V and J ends were trimmed by 4 bases and 4 bases, with 13 bases remaining between them. The CDR3 covers 15 residues. Germline V gives CDR1 MRHNA, CDR2 SNTAGT. The CDR3 here is CASSGLRPPTGELFF. CDR3 sequence (DNA): TGTGCCAGCAGTGGTCTCAGGCCCCCCACCGGGGAGCTGTTTTTT.

The genes are TRBV19 and TRBJ1-1; D remains unclear. Trimming shortened V by 5 bases and J by 8 bases, and 6 bases separated the two germline ends. The CDR3 runs 10 residues. In germline, CDR1 is LNHDA, CDR2 SQIVND (reference sequence). The CDR3 DNA reads TGTGCCAGTAGTGCTGAGGAAGCTTTCTTT. Protein product: CASSAEEAFF.